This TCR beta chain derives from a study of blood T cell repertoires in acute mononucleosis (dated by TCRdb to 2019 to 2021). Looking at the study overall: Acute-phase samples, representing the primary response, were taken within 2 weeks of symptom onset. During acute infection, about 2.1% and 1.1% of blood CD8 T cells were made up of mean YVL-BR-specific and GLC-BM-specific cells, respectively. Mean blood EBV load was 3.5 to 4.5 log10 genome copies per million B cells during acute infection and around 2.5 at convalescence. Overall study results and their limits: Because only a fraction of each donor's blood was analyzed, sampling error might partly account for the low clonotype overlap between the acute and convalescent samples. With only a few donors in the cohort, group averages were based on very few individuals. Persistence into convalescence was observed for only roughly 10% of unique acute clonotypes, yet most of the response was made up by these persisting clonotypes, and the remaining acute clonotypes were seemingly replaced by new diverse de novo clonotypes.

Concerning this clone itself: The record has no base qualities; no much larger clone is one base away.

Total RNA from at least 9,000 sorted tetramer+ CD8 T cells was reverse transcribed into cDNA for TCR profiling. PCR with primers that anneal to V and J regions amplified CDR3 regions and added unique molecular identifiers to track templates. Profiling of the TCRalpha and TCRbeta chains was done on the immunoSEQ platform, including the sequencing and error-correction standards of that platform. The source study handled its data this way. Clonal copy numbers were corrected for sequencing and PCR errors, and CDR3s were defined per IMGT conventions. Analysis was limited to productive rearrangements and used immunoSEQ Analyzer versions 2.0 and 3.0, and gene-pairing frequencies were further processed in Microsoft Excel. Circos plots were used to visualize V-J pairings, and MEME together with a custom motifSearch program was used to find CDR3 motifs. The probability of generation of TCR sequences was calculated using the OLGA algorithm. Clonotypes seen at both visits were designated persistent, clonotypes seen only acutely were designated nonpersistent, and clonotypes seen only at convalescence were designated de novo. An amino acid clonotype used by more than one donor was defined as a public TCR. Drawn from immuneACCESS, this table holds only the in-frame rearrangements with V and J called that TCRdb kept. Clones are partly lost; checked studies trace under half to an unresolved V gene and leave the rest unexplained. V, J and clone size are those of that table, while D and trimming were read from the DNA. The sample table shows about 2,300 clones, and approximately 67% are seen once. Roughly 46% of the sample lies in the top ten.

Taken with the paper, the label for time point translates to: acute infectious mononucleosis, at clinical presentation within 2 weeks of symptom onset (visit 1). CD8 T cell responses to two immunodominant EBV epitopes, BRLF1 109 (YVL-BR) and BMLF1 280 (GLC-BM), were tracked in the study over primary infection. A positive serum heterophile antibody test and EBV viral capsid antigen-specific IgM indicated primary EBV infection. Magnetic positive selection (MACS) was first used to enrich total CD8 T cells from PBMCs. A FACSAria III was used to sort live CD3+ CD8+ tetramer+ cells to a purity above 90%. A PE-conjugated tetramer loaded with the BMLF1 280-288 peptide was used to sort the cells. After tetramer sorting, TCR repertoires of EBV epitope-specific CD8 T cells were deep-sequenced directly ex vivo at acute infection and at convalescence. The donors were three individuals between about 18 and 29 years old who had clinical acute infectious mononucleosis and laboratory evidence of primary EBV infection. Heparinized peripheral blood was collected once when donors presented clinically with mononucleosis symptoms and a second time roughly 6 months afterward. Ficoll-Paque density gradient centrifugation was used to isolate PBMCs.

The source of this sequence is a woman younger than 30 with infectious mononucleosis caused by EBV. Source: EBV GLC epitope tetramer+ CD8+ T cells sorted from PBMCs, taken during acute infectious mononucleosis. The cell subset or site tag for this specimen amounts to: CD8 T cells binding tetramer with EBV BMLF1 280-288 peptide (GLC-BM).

CDR3 reads: CASSQGTGEGYEQYF. The DNA sequence is as follows: TGTGCCAGCAGCCAGGGGACAGGGGAGGGCTACGAGCAGTACTTC. The V gene is TRBV7-8 and the J gene is TRBJ2-5; the junction holds 10 bases that match TRBD1. The tail of the sequence fits TRBJ2-7 better, so the J call may be wrong. From the cysteine through the phenylalanine, the CDR3 covers 15 amino acids. Left in the record is the CDR3 DNA by itself, 45 bases read in frame from the first base. CDR1 and CDR2 are drawn from the germline V gene: SGHVS, FQNEAQ.